The 13 T cell receptor beta chains given below trace back to one sample, sequenced in a study of blood T cell repertoires in COVID-19. Sequencing was performed with immunoSEQ multiplex PCR; in TCRdb, only in-frame clones are kept and a portion is missing. The sample contains around 160,000 clones, about 86% of which appear only once. Sequencing was performed on peripheral blood. These receptors all come from a man in his 60s with acute or convalescent COVID-19.

This clone was observed a handful of times. V usage is TRBV12-3 or TRBV12-4 and J usage is TRBJ2-3, with no clear D. There are 13 residues in the CDR3. V lost 7 bases to trimming and J lost 6 bases, with 14 bases between them. The CDR3 is CASIFGFSDTQYF. The CDR3 DNA sequence: TGTGCCAGCATTTTCGGGTTTTCGGATACGCAGTATTTT.

V gene TRBV5-4 combines with J gene TRBJ2-1; D perhaps matches TRBD1 (7 bases). Looked up from germline, CDR1 is SGHNT and CDR2 is YYREEE (reference sequence). The CDR3 is 17 amino acids. Trimming took 4 bases from V and 5 from J, leaving 22 bases between them. This CDR3 reads CASSAMNKAGGNNEQFF. CDR3 bases: TGTGCCAGCAGCGCGATGAACAAAGCAGGGGGGAACAATGAGCAGTTCTTC.

There are a few counts of this clone. The gene calls are TRBV4-2 and TRBJ2-1; TRBD2 agrees at 9 bases. The CDR3 is made up of 16 amino acids. Germline trimming cut 0 bases from V and 9 bases from J; bases unmatched to any gene: 9. Germline V gene data show CDR1 as LGHNA and CDR2 as YNFKEQ. CDR3 loop: CASSQDTQREAVEQFF. The CDR3, as DNA: TGTGCCAGCAGCCAAGATACGCAGCGGGAGGCGGTTGAGCAGTTCTTC.

The rearrangement uses TRBV29-1 and TRBJ2-5, with a possible D match to TRBD2 (7 bases). V gave up 4 bases and J gave up 3 bases, with 9 bases separating them. Germline V CDR1 and CDR2: SQVTM, ANQGSEA. This CDR3 is built from 12 residues. This CDR3 is CSVVGGEETQYF. CDR3 bases: TGCAGCGTTGTAGGGGGGGAAGAGACCCAGTACTTC. Full variable domain (rest looked up from reference TRBV29-1 and TRBJ2-5): SAVISQKPSRDICQRGTSLTIQCQVDSQVTMMFWYRQQPGQSLTLIATANQGSEATYESGFVIDKFPISRPNLTFSTLTVSNMSPEDSSIYLCSVVGGEETQYFGPGTRLLVL.

This clone is a singleton in its sample. This rearrangement joins TRBV28 to TRBJ2-5, with TRBD2 identical over 11 bases. V was clipped by 3 bases and J by 5 bases; unmatched bases: 5. Germline V gene lookup returns CDR1 MDHEN and CDR2 SYDVKM. The CDR3 loop spans 15 amino acids. The CDR3 DNA reads TGTGCCAGCAGTTTGCCTAGCGGGAGGCGGGAGACCCAGTACTTC. This codes for CASSLPSGRRETQYF.

This clone was observed many times. V and J are TRBV30 and TRBJ2-5, with TRBD2 matching over 8 bases. The junction had 3 bases not matched to a gene; V was cut back by 4 bases and J by 2 bases. Germline-derived CDR1 and CDR2 are GTSNPN and SVGIG (reference sequence). The CDR3 contains 13 residues. The DNA of the CDR3 is TGTGCCTGGATGCCTAGCGGGCAAGAGACCCAGTACTTC. Its translation: CAWMPSGQETQYF.

DNA of the CDR3: TGCGCCAGCAGTACACAGAGCCGCGATGAAAAACTGTTTTTT. It codes for CASSTQSRDEKLFF. This chain joins TRBV5-1 and TRBJ1-4; no firm D call. The germline CDR1 and CDR2 sequences are SGHRS and YFSETQ. V was clipped by 5 bases and J by 6 bases, with 14 bases between them. CDR3 size: 14 residues.

This chain connects TRBV28 to TRBJ1-4, with 7 nucleotides matching TRBD1. CDR1 is MDHEN, CDR2 SYDVKM, per germline. J lost 5 bases, V lost 2 bases, and 8 bases had no gene match. The CDR3 contains 16 residues. CDR3 sequence (DNA): TGTGCCAGCAGTTTACACCCTCGGACAGGAAATGAAAAACTGTTTTTT. Protein product: CASSLHPRTGNEKLFF. Full variable domain (remainder filled in from reference TRBV28 and TRBJ1-4): DVKVTQSSRYLVKRTGEKVFLECVQDMDHENMFWYRQDPGLGLRLIYFSYDVKMKEKGDIPEGYSVSREKKERFSLILESASTNQTSMYLCASSLHPRTGNEKLFFGSGTQLSVL.

The chain links TRBV2 to TRBJ2-1; 10 bases line up with TRBD2. After removal of 6 bases from V and 3 bases from J, the junction contained 11 bases not matched to a gene. Germline values: CDR1 SNHLY, CDR2 FYNNEI. The CDR3 sequence is 17 residues long. In DNA, the CDR3 is TGTGCCAGCAGCGGACTAGCGGAAAACCCCATCTACAATGAGCAGTTCTTC. This gives the protein CASSGLAENPIYNEQFF.

This rearrangement joins TRBV27 to TRBJ2-7; 9 bases fit TRBD1. J was trimmed by 5 bases and V by 9 bases; bases with no gene match: 26. This CDR3 has 19 amino acids. Germline lookup yields CDR1 MNHEY and CDR2 SMNVEV (reference sequence). For the CDR3, the DNA is TGTGCCAGTCAAACCCCCCACCGGGACAGGGTTTATTCCCAGGACGAGCAGTACTTC. It is translated as CASQTPHRDRVYSQDEQYF.

This chain links TRBV6-5 with TRBJ1-2; 9 positions match TRBD1. The V segment lost 5 bases and the J segment 8 bases; nucleotides outside the gene matches: 6. The CDR3 spans 13 residues. CDR1 is MNHEY and CDR2 is SVGAGI in the germline V gene. The CDR3 is CASSKQGAWGYTF. The CDR3 DNA reads as TGTGCCAGCAGTAAACAGGGGGCTTGGGGCTACACCTTC.

The V gene is TRBV6-5, the J gene TRBJ2-2, with 10 bases that match TRBD2. CDR1 and CDR2 from the germline V gene are MNHEY and SVGAGI. The V segment lost 6 bases and the J segment 1 base; nucleotides outside the gene matches: 2. The CDR3 runs to 15 residues. The CDR3 nucleotides are TGTGCCAGCAGACCTAGCGGGGGGAACACCGGGGAGCTGTTTTTT. This codes for CASRPSGGNTGELFF.

This clone was found once. J is TRBJ2-1 and V is TRBV7-9, with a weak D call TRBD2 (6 bases). Trimming took off 0 bases at V and 0 bases at J, with 9 bases between the two ends. This CDR3 comprises 16 residues. CDR1 is SEHNR and CDR2 is FQNEAQ in the germline V gene (reference sequence). CDR3 region: CASSLAGGTSYNEQFF. CDR3 DNA sequence: TGTGCCAGCAGCTTAGCGGGGGGAACCTCCTACAATGAGCAGTTCTTC. Full variable domain (missing parts from reference TRBV7-9 and TRBJ2-1): DTGVSQNPRHKITKRGQNVTFRCDPISEHNRLYWYRQTLGQGPEFLTYFQNEAQLEKSRLLSDRFSAERPKGSFSTLEIQRTEQGDSAMYLCASSLAGGTSYNEQFFGPGTRLTVL.